This T cell receptor (beta chain) is from a study of shared T cell receptors in the human thymus. Assay used: immunoSEQ multiplex PCR; TCRdb lists only in-frame clones, some missing. The table includes about 730,000 clones, 70% to 90% detected once. Germline V gives CDR1 SNHLY, CDR2 FYNNEI. The CDR3 is made up of 16 amino acids. Trimming left V 6 bases short and J 2 bases short, with 17 bases between. These same records also appear under a second study, on human thymus T cells.

V usage is TRBV2 and J usage is TRBJ1-3; D unresolved. Material for sequencing was thymocytes. This sequence was found in a girl under three years old with a congenital heart defect. The CDR3 region is CASRAIEGETGNTIYF. For the CDR3, the DNA is TGTGCCAGCAGAGCCATCGAGGGTGAGACTGGAAACACCATATATTTT.